The rows below give T cell receptor beta chains drawn from one sample of a study of blood T cell repertoires in COVID-19. Sequencing was performed with immunoSEQ multiplex PCR; in TCRdb, only in-frame clones are kept and a portion is missing. The table has about 160,000 clones, 70% to 90% seen once. The sequenced material came from PBMCs or T cells enriched from blood (not recorded which). These receptors were collected from a woman aged 45-65 years who had recovered from COVID-19. The CDR3 runs from the conserved cysteine through the conserved F or W. Fields, in order: J gene, V gene, CDR3 length, clone size, CDR3 protein. Size values are once, few and many counts, or a class for expanded clones, and some rows have none.

TRBJ2-7 | TRBV7-2 | 14 | few | CASSPSGDRVVQYF
TRBJ2-1 | TRBV18 | 14 | NA | CASSEGQGGNEQFF
TRBJ1-2 | TRBV7-2 | 14 | once | CASSNLGQIYGYTF
TRBJ1-5 | TRBV4-3 | 16 | NA | CASSQDPGQVGQPQHF
TRBJ2-7 | TRBV19 | 15 | NA | CASSIRPGTAYEQYF
TRBJ2-7 | TRBV5-1 | 16 | NA | CASSLVPSDPSYEQYF
TRBJ1-1 | TRBV5-6 | 13 | NA | CASSPRGYTEAFF
TRBJ2-3 | TRBV15 | 16 | NA | CATSRRDRGGTDTQYF
TRBJ1-1 | TRBV7-2 | 14 | NA | CASRFARLHTEAFF
TRBJ2-1 | TRBV6-1 | 15 | NA | CASSDSGQGRGEQFF
TRBJ2-1 | TRBV11-2 | 14 | once | CASSLGLAANEQFF
TRBJ2-5 | TRBV19 | 15 | NA | CASSIGTGIAKTQYF
TRBJ2-7 | TRBV30 | 11 | few | CAWNFGGEQYF
TRBJ1-2 | TRBV5-4 | 15 | NA | CASSPHTTANYGYTF
TRBJ1-4 | TRBV7-2 | 17 | NA | CASSLDVAGATNEKLFF
TRBJ1-1 | TRBV19 | 12 | NA | CASSVMNTEAFF
TRBJ1-1 | TRBV29-1 | 13 | NA | CSVEEGANTEAFF
TRBJ1-2 | TRBV2 | 12 | NA | CASSERQRGYTF
TRBJ2-1 | TRBV24-1 | 15 | NA | CATSVAGAPQDEQFF
TRBJ2-2 | TRBV6-4 | 14 | NA | CASSESGRTGELFF
TRBJ1-5 | TRBV4-2 | 16 | NA | CASSQDLSEGMEPQHF
TRBJ1-5 | TRBV6-5 | 14 | NA | CASNPTAFNQPQHF
TRBJ2-3 | TRBV3-1/TRBV3-2 | 18 | NA | CASSQITSGGLSTDTQYF
TRBJ1-5 | TRBV9 | 12 | NA | CASSSPVGPQHF
TRBJ1-1 | TRBV6-5 | 14 | NA | CASRLGQENTEAFF
TRBJ1-1 | TRBV7-9 | 14 | NA | CASSSNRGDTEAFF
TRBJ2-1 | TRBV7-2 | 15 | NA | CASSASGSSYNEQFF
TRBJ1-6 | TRBV7-8 | 19 | NA | CASSFDRGPLSSYNSPLHF
TRBJ2-2 | TRBV19 | 16 | NA | CASSRGGVTNTGELFF
TRBJ1-5 | TRBV19 | 14 | NA | CASSIQGLGQPQHF
TRBJ2-1 | TRBV4-3 | 15 | NA | CASSQDRPGEDEQFF
TRBJ1-1 | TRBV27 | 15 | NA | CASSSPRVGDTEAFF
TRBJ2-7 | TRBV11-3 | 17 | NA | CASSLDLGLANSYEQYF
TRBJ2-5 | TRBV15 | 15 | NA | CATSKGTSGSETQYF
TRBJ1-5 | TRBV21-1 | 11 | NA | CASSLRAGQHF
TRBJ2-3 | TRBV6-5 | 15 | NA | CASSYSNAGGDTQYF
TRBJ2-7 | TRBV5-1 | 14 | NA | CASSFTGTPLEQYF
TRBJ1-3 | TRBV2 | 13 | NA | CASGGTGEDTIYF
TRBJ1-1 | TRBV5-5 | 12 | NA | CASSRQNTEAFF
TRBJ1-2 | TRBV27 | 15 | NA | CASSFRQNNNYGYTF
TRBJ1-1 | TRBV7-2 | 13 | NA | CASSRVGVTEAFF
TRBJ1-4 | TRBV21-1 | 16 | NA | CASSKAGTGLGEKLFF
TRBJ2-7 | TRBV27 | 16 | few | CASSTLRISATYEQYF
TRBJ2-7 | TRBV18 | 14 | NA | CASSGTGTNYEQYF
TRBJ2-3 | TRBV25-1 | 14 | NA | CASSTGVSTDTQYF
TRBJ2-1 | TRBV7-9 | 13 | NA | CALLTRGFNEQFF
TRBJ2-5 | TRBV4-3 | 13 | NA | CASSQDRGETQYF
TRBJ2-2 | TRBV5-5 | 16 | NA | CASSLIMGRNTGELFF
TRBJ2-7 | TRBV14 | 12 | once | CASSWTGIGQYF